What follows are 22 T cell receptor beta chains derived from one specimen sequenced in a study of blood T cell repertoires in COVID-19. Generated by immunoSEQ multiplex PCR, the TCRdb table keeps only in-frame clones and is missing some. The sample lists about 120,000 clones; almost 80% were seen once. The material sequenced was peripheral blood. All receptors come from a woman older than 75 with active or convalescent COVID-19.

The J gene is TRBJ2-1, the V gene TRBV7-3, with TRBD1 identical over 7 bases. In germline, CDR1 is SGHTA, CDR2 FQGTGA. This CDR3 comprises 13 residues. J lost 9 bases, V lost 5 bases, and 7 bases had no gene match. The CDR3 reads CASSQNRGREQFF. In DNA form, the CDR3 reads TGTGCCAGCAGCCAAAACAGGGGACGTGAGCAGTTCTTC.

The J gene is TRBJ1-5, the V gene TRBV19; the match to TRBD1 covers 7 bases. This CDR3 has 15 amino acids. The V gene end was trimmed by 3 bases and the J gene end by 6 bases; junction bases not matched to a gene: 8. The germline gives CDR1 LNHDA, CDR2 SQIVND (reference sequence). CDR3 residues: CASSILDRVTQPQHF. In DNA form, the CDR3 reads TGTGCCAGTAGTATTCTCGACAGGGTCACTCAGCCCCAGCATTTT.

This chain joins TRBV7-8 and TRBJ2-2; 9 positions match TRBD2. Unmatched junction bases numbered 14, after V lost 6 bases and J lost 6 bases. The CDR3 is made up of 17 amino acids. The germline CDR1 and CDR2 sequences are SGHVS and FQNEAQ. CDR3: CASRQSLRTSVSGELFF. For the CDR3, the DNA is TGTGCCAGCAGACAATCTCTACGGACTAGCGTCTCCGGGGAGCTGTTTTTT.

This clone was detected once. The chain has TRBV5-8 and TRBJ2-3; TRBD1 might be the D (5 bases). V was pared by 4 bases and J by 2 bases, with 14 bases between. The CDR3 runs to 15 residues. Germline-derived CDR1 and CDR2 are SGHTS and YDEGEE. The CDR3 DNA sequence: TGTGCCAGCAGCGTACGGACACCCTCCACAGATACGCAGTATTTT. It is translated as CASSVRTPSTDTQYF.

In its sample, this clone was seen once. The CDR3 nucleotides are TGTGCCAGCAGCGAGGAGGCTCCGGAGCTGTTTTTT. Translation gives CASSEEAPELFF. V gene TRBV2 combines with J gene TRBJ2-2, with D possibly being TRBD2 (5 bases). Deletions cut 6 bases from V and 10 bases from J, with 12 bases between. The CDR3 loop spans 12 amino acids. Germline loops: CDR1 SNHLY, CDR2 FYNNEI.

The chain uses TRBV5-1 and TRBJ1-5; 7 bases agree with TRBD1. Germline V lookup: CDR1 SGHRS, CDR2 YFSETQ. The CDR3 has 16 amino acids. The ends lost 0 bases at V and 7 bases at J; junction bases unmatched: 10. The CDR3 loop is CASSLGDSLSGQPQHF. In DNA, the CDR3 is TGCGCCAGCAGCTTGGGGGACAGCCTCTCCGGACAGCCCCAGCATTTT.

As concerns this clone: A much larger clone lies a single base off, so this may be a read error. The chain links TRBV7-2 to TRBJ2-5; 7 positions agree with TRBD1. This CDR3 has 14 residues. The germline CDR1 and CDR2 sequences are SGHTA and FQGNSA. V lost 5 bases, J lost 1 base, and 4 bases stayed unmatched. The CDR3 protein is CASSPRQGQETQYF. CDR3 nucleotide sequence: TGTGCCAGCAGCCCCAGACAGGGCCAAGAGACCCAGTACTTC.

V is TRBV27 and J is TRBJ2-3, with TRBD2 as a possible D gene (6 bases). Germline loops: CDR1 MNHEY, CDR2 SMNVEV (reference sequence). The CDR3 spans 15 residues. The germline V and J ends were trimmed by 4 bases and 1 base, with 12 bases remaining between them. This CDR3 is CASSSRSGGTDTQYF. In nucleotides, the CDR3 is TGTGCCAGCAGTTCCCGATCGGGGGGCACAGATACGCAGTATTTT.

The chain has TRBV3-1 (or the pseudogene TRBV3-2) and TRBJ2-5; TRBD2 is a possible D gene (5 bases). The V end lost 1 base, the J end lost 1 base, and 7 bases lay between the germline ends. This CDR3 has 14 amino acids. CDR1 is LGHDT and CDR2 is YNNKEL in the germline V gene (reference sequence). The CDR3 DNA sequence: TGTGCCAGCAGCCAAGCCGGGGTCCAAGAGACCCAGTACTTC. Translating gives CASSQAGVQETQYF.

This chain joins TRBV27 and TRBJ2-5; 9 bases line up with TRBD2. Looked up from germline, CDR1 is MNHEY and CDR2 is SMNVEV (reference sequence). The CDR3 consists of 21 residues. V lost 6 bases and J lost 5; bases outside the gene matches: 28. The CDR3 region is CASSFRAPLYLRREGRETQYF. CDR3 coding DNA: TGTGCCAGCAGCTTCCGAGCTCCACTATATTTGAGGCGGGAGGGCCGGGAGACCCAGTACTTC.

In its sample, this clone was seen a few times. This chain joins TRBV19 and TRBJ2-3; possibly TRBD2 for D (5 bases). V lost 7 bases and J 2 bases, leaving 19 bases between the germline ends. This CDR3 region has 16 residues. CDR1 is LNHDA, CDR2 SQIVND, per germline (reference sequence). Here the CDR3 reads CASTPRWRVLTDTQYF. Written as DNA, the CDR3 is TGTGCCAGTACACCGAGATGGCGGGTACTCACAGATACGCAGTATTTT.

The chain combines TRBV28 with TRBJ2-1, with a tentative D call TRBD1 (6 bases). The ends were cut back, 6 bases at V and 6 bases at J, with 18 bases in the middle. There are 15 residues in the CDR3. The germline V gene encodes CDR1 MDHEN and CDR2 SYDVKM. The CDR3, as DNA: TGTGCCAGCAGCCCTCTGGGGGCCCAGGGCAATGAGCAGTTCTTC. Encoded protein: CASSPLGAQGNEQFF.

The chain uses TRBV19 and TRBJ1-1; 8 positions match TRBD1. CDR3 size: 14 residues. The germline CDR1 and CDR2 sequences are LNHDA and SQIVND (reference sequence). The ends lost 4 bases at V and 9 bases at J; junction bases unmatched: 10. CDR3 in DNA: TGTGCCAGTAGTAAATCAAGCGGACAGGGACAAGCTTTCTTT. It yields the protein CASSKSSGQGQAFF.

This clone was counted a few times. The gene calls are TRBV5-1 and TRBJ1-2; TRBD1 might be the D (5 bases). The germline V gene has CDR1 SGHRS and CDR2 YFSETQ. The length of the CDR3 is 14 residues. V dropped 0 bases and J dropped 2 bases, with 8 bases sitting between them. The CDR3 nucleotides read TGCGCCAGCAGCTTGGATTCAGGGAACTATGGCTACACCTTC. It encodes CASSLDSGNYGYTF.

The gene calls are TRBV5-1 and TRBJ2-1, with 13 nucleotides matching TRBD2. The V and J ends lost 6 bases and 8 bases, in that order; junction bases with no gene match: 8. Germline V CDR1 and CDR2: SGHRS, YFSETQ. CDR3 size: 15 residues. The CDR3 DNA follows: TGCGCCAGCACCGGGACTAGCGGGGACTTCTATGAGCAGTTCTTC. Protein product: CASTGTSGDFYEQFF.

CDR3 protein: CASSPGTGGYNEQFF. In DNA form, the CDR3 reads TGTGCCAGCAGCCCCGGGACAGGGGGCTACAATGAGCAGTTCTTC. The chain uses TRBV7-3 and TRBJ2-1, with 11 bases fitting TRBD1. CDR1 and CDR2 (germline): SGHTA, FQGTGA. CDR3 size: 15 residues. The V gene end was trimmed by 5 bases and the J gene end by 3 bases; junction bases not matched to a gene: 3.

J is TRBJ2-1 and V is TRBV2; D is possibly TRBD2 (5 bases). Trimming took off 6 bases at V and 6 bases at J, with 9 bases between the two ends. The CDR3 covers 12 residues. Germline loops: CDR1 SNHLY, CDR2 FYNNEI. The CDR3 sequence is CASRLATNEQFF. CDR3 in DNA: TGTGCCAGCAGGCTAGCAACCAATGAGCAGTTCTTC.

The CDR3, as DNA: TGTGCCAGCAGCCCCCGGTCGGGAGCGGGAGGCGCCTTTGACATTCAGTACTTC. This gives the protein CASSPRSGAGGAFDIQYF. The chain uses TRBV7-2 and TRBJ2-4; TRBD2 agrees at 9 bases. The CDR3 spans 18 residues. Germline V CDR1 and CDR2: SGHTA, FQGNSA. Trimming took 5 bases from V and 8 from J; bases not matched to a gene: 19.

The chain has TRBV5-1 and TRBJ1-2, with a tentative D call TRBD1 (6 bases). Germline loops: CDR1 SGHRS, CDR2 YFSETQ. CDR3 size: 15 residues. The V end lost 0 bases, the J end lost 7 bases, and 16 bases lay between the germline ends. For the CDR3, the DNA is TGCGCCAGCAGCTTGGACAGGGCCGAGTTAAGTGGCTACACCTTC. As protein: CASSLDRAELSGYTF.

This rearrangement joins TRBV4-2 to TRBJ2-7; possibly TRBD2 for D (6 bases). Trimming stripped 3 bases from V and 3 bases from J, with 6 bases between. From germline, CDR1 is LGHNA and CDR2 YNFKEQ. This CDR3 has 12 amino acids. For the CDR3, the DNA is TGTGCCAGCAGCCAGGGGGGCTACGAGCAGTACTTC. It is translated as CASSQGGYEQYF.

This rearrangement joins TRBV5-8 to TRBJ2-1; TRBD2 matches 8 bases. CDR3 length: 17 amino acids. Germline V gene data show CDR1 as SGHTS and CDR2 as YDEGEE. J was trimmed by 3 bases and V by 3 bases; bases with no gene match: 11. CDR3 sequence reads: CASSSVPGGPDYNEQFF. The DNA for the CDR3 is TGTGCCAGCAGCTCTGTCCCGGGGGGGCCGGACTACAATGAGCAGTTCTTC. The whole variable domain, filled in from reference TRBV5-8 and TRBJ2-1, reads EAGVTQSPTHLIKTRGQQATLRCSPISGHTSVYWYQQALGLGLQFLLWYDEGEERNRGNFPPRFSGRQFPNYSSELNVNALELEDSALYLCASSSVPGGPDYNEQFFGPGTRLTVL.

The J gene is TRBJ2-1, the V gene TRBV9; 12 bases are shared with TRBD2. CDR1 is SGDLS, CDR2 YYNGEE, per germline. Trimming cost V 4 bases and J 6 bases; bases outside gene matches: 11. The CDR3 has 17 residues. The CDR3 DNA is TGTGCCAGCAGCCCACGGACTAGCGGGAATCCCCCCAATGAGCAGTTCTTC. This codes for CASSPRTSGNPPNEQFF.